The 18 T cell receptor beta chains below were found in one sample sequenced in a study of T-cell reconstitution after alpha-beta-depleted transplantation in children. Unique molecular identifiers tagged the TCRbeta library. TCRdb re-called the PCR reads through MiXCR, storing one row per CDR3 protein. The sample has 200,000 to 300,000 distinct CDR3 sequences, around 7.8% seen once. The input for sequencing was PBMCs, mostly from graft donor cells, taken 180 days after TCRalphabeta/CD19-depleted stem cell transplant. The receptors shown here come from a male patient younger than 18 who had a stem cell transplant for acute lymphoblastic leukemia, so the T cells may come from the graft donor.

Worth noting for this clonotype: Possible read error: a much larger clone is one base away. The CDR3 sequence: CASSFEQVLSGNTIYF. CDR3 nucleotide sequence: TGTGCCAGCAGCTTCGAACAGGTTCTCTCTGGAAACACCATATATTTT. The chain links TRBV7-9 to TRBJ1-3, with a possible D match to TRBD1 (5 bases). The CDR3 is made up of 16 amino acids. Germline values: CDR1 SEHNR, CDR2 FQNEAQ (reference sequence). Deletions cut 3 bases from V and 0 bases from J, with 12 bases between. Using reference TRBV7-9 and TRBJ1-3 for the parts outside the CDR3, the full variable domain is DTGVSQNPRHKITKRGQNVTFRCDPISEHNRLYWYRQTLGQGPEFLTYFQNEAQLEKSRLLSDRFSAERPKGSFSTLEIQRTEQGDSAMYLCASSFEQVLSGNTIYFGEGSWLTVV.

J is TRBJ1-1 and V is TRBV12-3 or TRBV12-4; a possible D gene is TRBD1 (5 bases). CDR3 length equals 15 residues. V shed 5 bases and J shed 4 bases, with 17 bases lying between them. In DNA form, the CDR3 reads TGTGCCAGCAGTCCTCTTGGGGGGGTCGTCACTGAAGCTTTCTTT. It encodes CASSPLGGVVTEAFF.

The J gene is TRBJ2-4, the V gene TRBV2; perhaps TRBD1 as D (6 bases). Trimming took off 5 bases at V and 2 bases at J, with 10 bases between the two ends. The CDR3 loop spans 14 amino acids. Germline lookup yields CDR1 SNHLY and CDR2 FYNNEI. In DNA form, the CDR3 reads TGTGCCAGCAGTTCCGGGACAACCAAAAACATTCAGTACTTC. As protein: CASSSGTTKNIQYF.

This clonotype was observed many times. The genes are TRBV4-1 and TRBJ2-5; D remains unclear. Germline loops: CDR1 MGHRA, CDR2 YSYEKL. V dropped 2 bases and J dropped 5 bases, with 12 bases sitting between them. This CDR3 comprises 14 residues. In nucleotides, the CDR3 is TGCGCCAGCAGCCAATCGACGTTGGGGGAGACCCAGTACTTC. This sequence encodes CASSQSTLGETQYF.

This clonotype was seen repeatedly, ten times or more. This CDR3 reads CASSLYGASYEQYF. CDR3 DNA sequence: TGTGCCAGCAGCTTGTACGGGGCTTCCTACGAGCAGTACTTC. V gene TRBV5-8 combines with J gene TRBJ2-7; D may match TRBD1 or TRBD2 (5 bases each). V was clipped by 1 base and J by 1 base, with 9 bases between them. CDR1 and CDR2 from the germline V gene are SGHTS and YDEGEE. The CDR3 consists of 14 residues.

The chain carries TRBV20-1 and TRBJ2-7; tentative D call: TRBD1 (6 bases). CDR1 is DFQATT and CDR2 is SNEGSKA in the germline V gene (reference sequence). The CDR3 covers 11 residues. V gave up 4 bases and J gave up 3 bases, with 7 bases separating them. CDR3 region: CSANRDYEQYF. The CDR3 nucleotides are TGCAGTGCTAACAGGGACTACGAGCAGTACTTC.

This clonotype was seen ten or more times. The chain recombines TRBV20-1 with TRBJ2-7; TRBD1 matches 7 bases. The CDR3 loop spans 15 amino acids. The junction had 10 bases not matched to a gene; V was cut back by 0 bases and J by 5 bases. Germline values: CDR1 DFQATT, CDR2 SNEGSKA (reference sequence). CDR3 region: CSARDLQGPAHEQYF. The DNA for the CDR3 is TGCAGTGCTAGAGATCTACAGGGGCCAGCCCACGAGCAGTACTTC.

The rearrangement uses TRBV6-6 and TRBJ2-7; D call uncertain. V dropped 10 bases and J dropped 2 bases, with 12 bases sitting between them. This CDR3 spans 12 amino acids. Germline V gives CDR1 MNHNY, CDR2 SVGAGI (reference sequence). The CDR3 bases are TGTGCCATCAGCCTCGCGGCCTACGAGCAGTACTTC. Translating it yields CAISLAAYEQYF.

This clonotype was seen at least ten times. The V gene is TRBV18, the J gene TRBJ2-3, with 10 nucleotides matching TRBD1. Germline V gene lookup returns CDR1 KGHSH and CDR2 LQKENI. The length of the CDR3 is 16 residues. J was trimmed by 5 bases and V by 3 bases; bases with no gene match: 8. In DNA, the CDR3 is TGTGCCAGCTCACCTGTAGGACAGGGGGTTGGAGATACGCAGTATTTT. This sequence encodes CASSPVGQGVGDTQYF. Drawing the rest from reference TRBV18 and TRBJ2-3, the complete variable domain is NAGVMQNPRHLVRRRGQEARLRCSPMKGHSHVYWYRQLPEEGLKFMVYLQKENIIDESGMPKERFSAEFPKEGPSILRIQQVVRGDSAAYFCASSPVGQGVGDTQYFGPGTRLTVL.

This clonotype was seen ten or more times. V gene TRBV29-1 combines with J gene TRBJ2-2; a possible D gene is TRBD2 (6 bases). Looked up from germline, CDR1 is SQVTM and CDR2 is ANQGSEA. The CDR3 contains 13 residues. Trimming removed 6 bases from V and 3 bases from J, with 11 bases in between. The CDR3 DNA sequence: TGCAGCGTCCACGGGACTTACACCGGGGAGCTGTTTTTT. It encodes CSVHGTYTGELFF.

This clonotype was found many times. CDR3 sequence reads: CASSSREGSYEQYF. The CDR3 DNA reads TGCGCCAGCAGCTCTCGGGAGGGATCCTACGAGCAGTACTTC. The V gene is TRBV4-3, the J gene TRBJ2-7; 8 nucleotides align to TRBD2. The CDR3 totals 14 residues. In germline, CDR1 is LGHNA, CDR2 YSLEER. The J segment lost 1 base and the V segment lost 5 bases, leaving 4 bases of the junction unmatched.

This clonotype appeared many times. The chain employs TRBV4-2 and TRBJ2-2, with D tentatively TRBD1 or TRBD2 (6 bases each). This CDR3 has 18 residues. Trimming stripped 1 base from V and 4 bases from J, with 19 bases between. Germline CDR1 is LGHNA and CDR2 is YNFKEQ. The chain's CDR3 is CASSQGKGGSPLTGELFF. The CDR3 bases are TGTGCCAGCAGCCAAGGCAAAGGGGGGTCTCCCCTCACCGGGGAGCTGTTTTTT.

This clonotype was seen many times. The CDR3 DNA sequence: TGTGCCAGCAGCGTAGGGGGCCGGGACAGCGGGACCCAGTACTTC. It translates to CASSVGGRDSGTQYF. The rearrangement joins TRBV9 to TRBJ2-5, with 7 positions matching TRBD1. CDR1 and CDR2 from the germline V gene are SGDLS and YYNGEE. J gave up 7 bases and V 0 bases, and 9 bases lay outside the gene matches. There are 15 residues in the CDR3.

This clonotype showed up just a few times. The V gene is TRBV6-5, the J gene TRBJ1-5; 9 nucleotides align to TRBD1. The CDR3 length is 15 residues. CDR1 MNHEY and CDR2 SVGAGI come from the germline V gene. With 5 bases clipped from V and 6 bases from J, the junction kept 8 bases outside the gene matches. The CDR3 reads CASSPRVDRGQPQHF. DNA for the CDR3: TGTGCCAGCAGTCCCCGGGTGGACAGGGGTCAGCCCCAGCATTTT.

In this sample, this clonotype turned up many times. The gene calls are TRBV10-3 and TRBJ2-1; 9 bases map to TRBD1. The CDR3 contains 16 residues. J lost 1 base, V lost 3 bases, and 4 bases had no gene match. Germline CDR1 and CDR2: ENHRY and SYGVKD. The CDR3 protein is CAISDPGQGSYNEQFF. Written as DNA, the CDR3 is TGTGCCATCAGTGATCCGGGACAGGGATCCTACAATGAGCAGTTCTTC.

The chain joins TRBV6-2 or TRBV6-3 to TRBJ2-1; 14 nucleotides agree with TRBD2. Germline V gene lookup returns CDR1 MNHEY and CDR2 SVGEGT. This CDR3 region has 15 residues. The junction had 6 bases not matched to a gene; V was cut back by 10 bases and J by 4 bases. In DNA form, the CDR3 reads TGTGCCACCAGGACTAGCGGGGGGATTTACAATGAGCAGTTCTTC. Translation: CATRTSGGIYNEQFF.

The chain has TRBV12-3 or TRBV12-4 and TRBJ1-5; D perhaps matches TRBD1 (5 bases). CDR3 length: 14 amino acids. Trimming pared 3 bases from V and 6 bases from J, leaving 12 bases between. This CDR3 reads CASSFGITGQPQHF. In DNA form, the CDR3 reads TGTGCCAGCAGTTTTGGTATAACAGGTCAGCCCCAGCATTTT.

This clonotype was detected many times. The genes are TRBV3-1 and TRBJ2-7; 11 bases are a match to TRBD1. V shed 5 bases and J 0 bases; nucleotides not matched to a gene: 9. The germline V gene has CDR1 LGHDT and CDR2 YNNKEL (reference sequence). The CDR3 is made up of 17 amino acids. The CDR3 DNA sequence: TGTGCCAGCAGCGCCCCGGGACAGGGGGAATACTCCTACGAGCAGTACTTC. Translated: CASSAPGQGEYSYEQYF.